The sequence of this T cell receptor (beta chain) was determined in a study of cytomegalovirus exposure and HLA in healthy donors. General observations from the study: Later on, an analysis showed TCR association rates differing by HLA locus, with DRB1 the most and HLA-C the fewest. The study put 160 or so TCR beta chains on its list as cytomegalovirus-associated.

Primers for the PCR totalled 60 Vbeta and 13 Jbeta. Original data processing: An analysis that came later counted 80 million or so unique TCR beta chains, 9 million to 12 million shared. Assay: immunoSEQ multiplex PCR; the TCRdb copy retains only in-frame clones and omits some. That table supplies the V and J calls and clone size; D and trimming were determined from the DNA. This sample has 100,000 to 150,000 clones, with about 74% found just once. Points on this clone: The antigen remains undetermined.

The receptor was isolated from a man aged 40-49 years in good health and CMV-seropositive. Sample: PBMCs.

The CDR3 reads CATSRDAETQYF. CDR3 sequence (DNA): TGTGCCACCAGCAGAGACGCAGAAACCCAGTACTTC. The chain is built from TRBV15 and TRBJ2-5; D gene uncertain. In germline, CDR1 is LNHNV, CDR2 YYDKDF (reference sequence). Trimming stripped 0 bases from V and 8 bases from J, with 7 bases between. The CDR3 is made up of 12 amino acids.